Reported below is one T cell receptor beta chain. Its antigen is still unknown. Profiled with immunoSEQ multiplex PCR; TCRdb holds only in-frame clones, not every one. The sample consists of tens of thousands of clones, roughly 87% of them appearing once. This sample is drawn from a study of T cells in localized non-small cell lung cancer. V dropped 4 bases and J dropped 5 bases, with 15 bases sitting between them. The CDR3 runs to 14 residues. CDR1 is SGHRS and CDR2 is YFSETQ in the germline V gene. General observations from the study: Increased T cell density in blood showed an association with longer overall survival.

The clonotype comes from a man aged 40 to 75 with stage I squamous cell lung carcinoma. The sequencing used peripheral blood, collected before any cancer treatment. The V gene is TRBV5-1, the J gene TRBJ2-5, with D possibly TRBD2 on 5 matching bases. The CDR3 region has the DNA TGCGCCAGCAGCCGACGAGAGTCGGGGGAGACCCAGTACTTC. Translated, it gives CASSRRESGETQYF.